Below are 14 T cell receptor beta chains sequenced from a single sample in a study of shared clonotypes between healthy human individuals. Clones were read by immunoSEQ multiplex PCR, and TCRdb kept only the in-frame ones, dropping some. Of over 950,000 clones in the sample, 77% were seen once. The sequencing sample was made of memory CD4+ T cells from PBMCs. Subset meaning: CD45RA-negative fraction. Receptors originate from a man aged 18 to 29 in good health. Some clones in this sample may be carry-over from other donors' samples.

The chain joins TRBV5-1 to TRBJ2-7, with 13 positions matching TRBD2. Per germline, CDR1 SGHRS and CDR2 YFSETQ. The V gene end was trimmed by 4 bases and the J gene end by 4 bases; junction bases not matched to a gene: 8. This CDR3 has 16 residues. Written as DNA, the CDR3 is TGCGCCAGCAGCGGGGGGACTAGCGGGAATAAGTACGAGCAGTACTTC. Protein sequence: CASSGGTSGNKYEQYF. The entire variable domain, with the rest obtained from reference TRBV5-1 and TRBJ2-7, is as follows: KAGVTQTPRYLIKTRGQQVTLSCSPISGHRSVSWYQQTPGQGLQFLFEYFSETQRNKGNFPGRFSGRQFSNSRSEMNVSTLELGDSALYLCASSGGTSGNKYEQYFGPGTRLTVT.

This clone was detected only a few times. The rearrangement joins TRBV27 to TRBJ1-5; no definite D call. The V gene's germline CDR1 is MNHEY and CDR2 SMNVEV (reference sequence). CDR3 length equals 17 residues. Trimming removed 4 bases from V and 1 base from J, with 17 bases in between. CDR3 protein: CASSSGFPGASNQPQHF. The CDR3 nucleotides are TGTGCCAGCAGTTCCGGGTTCCCCGGAGCGAGCAATCAGCCCCAGCATTTT.

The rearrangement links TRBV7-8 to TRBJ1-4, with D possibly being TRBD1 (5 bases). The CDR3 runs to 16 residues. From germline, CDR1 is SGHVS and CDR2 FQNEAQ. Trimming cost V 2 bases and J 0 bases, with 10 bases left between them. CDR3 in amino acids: CASSLNSGSTNEKLFF. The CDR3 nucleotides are TGTGCCAGCAGCTTAAACTCAGGGTCAACTAATGAAAAACTGTTTTTT.

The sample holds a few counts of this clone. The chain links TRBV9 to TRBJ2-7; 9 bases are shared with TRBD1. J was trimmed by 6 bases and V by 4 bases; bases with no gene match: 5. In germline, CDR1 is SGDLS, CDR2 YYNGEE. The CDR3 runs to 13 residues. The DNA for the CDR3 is TGTGCCAGCAGCTCCGGGACAGGGAGCGAGCAGTACTTC. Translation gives CASSSGTGSEQYF.

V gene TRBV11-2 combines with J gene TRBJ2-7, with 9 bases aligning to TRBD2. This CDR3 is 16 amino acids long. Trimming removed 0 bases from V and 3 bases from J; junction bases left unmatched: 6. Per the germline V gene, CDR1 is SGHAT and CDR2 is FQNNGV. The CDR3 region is CASSLDRGGRVYEQYF. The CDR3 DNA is TGTGCCAGCAGCTTAGATCGAGGCGGGAGGGTCTACGAGCAGTACTTC.

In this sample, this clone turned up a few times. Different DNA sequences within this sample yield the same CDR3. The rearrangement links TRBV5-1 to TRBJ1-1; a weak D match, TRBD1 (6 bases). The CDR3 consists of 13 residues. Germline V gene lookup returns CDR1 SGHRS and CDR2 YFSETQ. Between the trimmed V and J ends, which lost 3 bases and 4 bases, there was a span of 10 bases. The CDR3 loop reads CASSSQGFTEAFF. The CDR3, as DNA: TGCGCCAGCAGCTCACAGGGATTCACTGAAGCTTTCTTT.

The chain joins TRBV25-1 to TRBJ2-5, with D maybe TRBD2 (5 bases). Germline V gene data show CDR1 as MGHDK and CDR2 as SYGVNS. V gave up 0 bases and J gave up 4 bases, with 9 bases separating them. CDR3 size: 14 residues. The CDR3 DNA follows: TGTGCCAGCAGTGAATATGGAGGAGGAGAGACCCAGTACTTC. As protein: CASSEYGGGETQYF.

CDR3 protein: CASSPDRVGGVNTQYF. In DNA, the CDR3 is TGTGCCAGCAGCCCGGACAGGGTCGGGGGAGTGAATACGCAGTATTTT. J is TRBJ2-3 and V is TRBV7-7, with 8 bases fitting TRBD1. The germline V gene encodes CDR1 SSHAT and CDR2 FNYEAQ (reference sequence). J lost 7 bases, V lost 5 bases, and 14 bases had no gene match. CDR3 length: 16 residues.

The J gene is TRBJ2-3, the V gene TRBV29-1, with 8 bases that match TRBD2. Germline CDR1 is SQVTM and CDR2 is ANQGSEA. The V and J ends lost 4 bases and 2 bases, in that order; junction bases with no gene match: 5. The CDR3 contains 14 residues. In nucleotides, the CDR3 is TGCAGCGTTGGTCCAGCGGGAGCCACAGATACGCAGTATTTT. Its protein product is CSVGPAGATDTQYF.

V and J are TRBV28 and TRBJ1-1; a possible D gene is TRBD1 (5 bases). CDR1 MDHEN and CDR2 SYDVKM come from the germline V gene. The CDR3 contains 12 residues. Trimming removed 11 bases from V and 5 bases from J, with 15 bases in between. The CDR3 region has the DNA TGTGCCGAGGGGACGAGGGAAACTGAAGCTTTCTTT. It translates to CAEGTRETEAFF.

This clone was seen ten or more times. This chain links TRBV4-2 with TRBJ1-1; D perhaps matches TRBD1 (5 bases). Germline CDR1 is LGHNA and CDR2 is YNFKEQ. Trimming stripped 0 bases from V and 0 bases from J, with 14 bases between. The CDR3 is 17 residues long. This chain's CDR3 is CASSQDPQGRVNTEAFF. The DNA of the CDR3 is TGTGCCAGCAGCCAAGACCCCCAGGGCCGGGTGAACACTGAAGCTTTCTTT.

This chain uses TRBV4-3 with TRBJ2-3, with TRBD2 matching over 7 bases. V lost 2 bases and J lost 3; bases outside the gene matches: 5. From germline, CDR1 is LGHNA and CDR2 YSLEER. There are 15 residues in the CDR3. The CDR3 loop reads CASSQQAGVTDTQYF. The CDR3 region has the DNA TGCGCCAGCAGCCAACAGGCGGGAGTGACAGATACGCAGTATTTT.

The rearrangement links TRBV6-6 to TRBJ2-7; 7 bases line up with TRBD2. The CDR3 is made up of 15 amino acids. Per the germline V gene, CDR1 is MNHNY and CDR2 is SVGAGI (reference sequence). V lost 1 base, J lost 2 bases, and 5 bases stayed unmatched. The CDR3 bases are TGTGCCAGCAGTTACTTTGGCGGGGGACCCTACGAGCAGTACTTC. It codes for CASSYFGGGPYEQYF.

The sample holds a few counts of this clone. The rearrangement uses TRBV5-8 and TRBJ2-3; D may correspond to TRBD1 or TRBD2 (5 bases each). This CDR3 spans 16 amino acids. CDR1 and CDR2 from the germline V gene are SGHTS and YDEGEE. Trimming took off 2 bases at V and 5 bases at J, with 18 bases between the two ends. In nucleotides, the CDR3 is TGTGCCAGCAGCTTCCTTGGGGGACCCGAGGGAGATACGCAGTATTTT. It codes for CASSFLGGPEGDTQYF.